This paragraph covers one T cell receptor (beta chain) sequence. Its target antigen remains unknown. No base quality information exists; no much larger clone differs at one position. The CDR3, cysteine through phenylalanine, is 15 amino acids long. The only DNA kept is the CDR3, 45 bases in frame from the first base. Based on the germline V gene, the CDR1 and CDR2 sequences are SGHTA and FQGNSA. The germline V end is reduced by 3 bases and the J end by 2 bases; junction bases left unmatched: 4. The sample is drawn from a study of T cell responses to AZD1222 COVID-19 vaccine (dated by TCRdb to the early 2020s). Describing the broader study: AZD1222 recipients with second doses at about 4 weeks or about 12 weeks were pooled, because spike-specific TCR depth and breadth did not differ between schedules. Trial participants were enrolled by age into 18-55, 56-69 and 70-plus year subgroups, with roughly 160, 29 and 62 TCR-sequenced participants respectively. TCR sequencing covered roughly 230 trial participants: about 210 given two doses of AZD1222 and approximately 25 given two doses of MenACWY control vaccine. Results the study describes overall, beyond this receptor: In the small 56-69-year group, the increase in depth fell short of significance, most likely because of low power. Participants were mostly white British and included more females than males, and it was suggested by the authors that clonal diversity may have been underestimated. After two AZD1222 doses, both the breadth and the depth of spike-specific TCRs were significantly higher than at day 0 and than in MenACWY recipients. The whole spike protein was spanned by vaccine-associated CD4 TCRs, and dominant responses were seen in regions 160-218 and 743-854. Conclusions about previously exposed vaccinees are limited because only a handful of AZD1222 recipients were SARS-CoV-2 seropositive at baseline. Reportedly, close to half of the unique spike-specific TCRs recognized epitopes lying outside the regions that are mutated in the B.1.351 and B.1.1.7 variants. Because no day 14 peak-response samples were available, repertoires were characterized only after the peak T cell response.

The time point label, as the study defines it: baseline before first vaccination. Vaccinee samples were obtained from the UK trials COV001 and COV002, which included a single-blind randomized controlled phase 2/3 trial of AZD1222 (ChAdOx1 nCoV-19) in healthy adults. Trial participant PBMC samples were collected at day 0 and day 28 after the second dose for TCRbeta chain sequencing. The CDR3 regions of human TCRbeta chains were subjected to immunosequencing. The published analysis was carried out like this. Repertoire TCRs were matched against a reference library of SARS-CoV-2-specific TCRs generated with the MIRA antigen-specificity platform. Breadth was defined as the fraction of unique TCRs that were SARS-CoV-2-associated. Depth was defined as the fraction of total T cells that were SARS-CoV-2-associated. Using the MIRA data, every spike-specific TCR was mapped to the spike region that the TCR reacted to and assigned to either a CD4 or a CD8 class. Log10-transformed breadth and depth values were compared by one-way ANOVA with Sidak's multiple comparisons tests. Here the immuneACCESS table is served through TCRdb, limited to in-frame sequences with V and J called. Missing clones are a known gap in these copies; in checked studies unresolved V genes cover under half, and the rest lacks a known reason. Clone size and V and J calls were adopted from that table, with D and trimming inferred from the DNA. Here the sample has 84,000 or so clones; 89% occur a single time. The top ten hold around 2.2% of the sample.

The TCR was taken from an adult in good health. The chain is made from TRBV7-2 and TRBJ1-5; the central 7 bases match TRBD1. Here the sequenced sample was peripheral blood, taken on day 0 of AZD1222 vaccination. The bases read TGTGCCAGCAGCTTGACAGGGTTGGGCAATCAGCCCCAGCATTTT. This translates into CASSLTGLGNQPQHF.